This T cell receptor beta chain was sequenced for a study of glioma-infiltrating T cells. TCR alpha and beta CDR3 regions were amplified from RNA using iRepertoire nested multiplex PCR. For one-step reverse transcription and amplification, 100-400 ng of tissue mRNA or PBMC total RNA was used. TCRdb used MiXCR to reprocess the multiplex PCR reads, holding one entry per CDR3 protein. The sample carries over 70,000 distinct CDR3 sequences, 20% to 25% recorded once. Germline CDR1 and CDR2: MDHEN and SYDVKM. V shed 2 bases and J shed 7 bases, with 8 bases lying between them. The CDR3 runs 12 residues. This clonotype was seen repeatedly, ten times or more. The antigen is not known. Points from the study as a whole: CDR3 overlap between tissue and blood was very small. Tissue-blood divergence was below expectation in non-neoplastic patients, above in gliomas.

J is TRBJ1-1 and V is TRBV28; D not certain. This receptor was obtained from a human donor with low-grade glioma or glioblastoma, undergoing nonglioma brain surgery, or in good health (not recorded which). The sample consisted of glioma tissue, nonneoplastic brain tissue, or PBMCs (not recorded which). The CDR3 protein is CASSLRGYEAFF. CDR3 DNA sequence: TGTGCCAGCAGTTTACGGGGATATGAAGCTTTCTTT.